The 26 T cell receptor beta chains below were found in one sample sequenced in a study of neurological immune-mediated disorders. Each CDR3 protein is one row after TCRdb ran MiXCR on the 5' RACE reads. Here the sample spans about 70,000 distinct CDR3 sequences, approximately 5% being singletons. The sequencing input was PBMCs. These receptors originate from an older woman with multiple sclerosis.

In its sample, this clonotype was seen many times. The chain recombines TRBV5-1 with TRBJ2-1; TRBD2 aligns across 12 bases. Germline assignment: CDR1 SGHRS and CDR2 YFSETQ. CDR3 length equals 16 residues. V shed 4 bases, J shed 7 bases, and the junction held 9 bases outside the gene matches. CDR3 protein: CASSLDPTSGRNEQFF. As DNA, the CDR3 is TGCGCCAGCAGCCTGGACCCGACTAGCGGGAGAAATGAGCAGTTCTTC.

This clonotype was recorded many times. The rearrangement links TRBV7-9 to TRBJ1-5; the D gene is possibly TRBD1 (6 bases). CDR1 is SEHNR and CDR2 is FQNEAQ in the germline V gene (reference sequence). The CDR3 is made up of 14 amino acids. Trimming took off 5 bases at V and 3 bases at J, with 11 bases between the two ends. The CDR3, as DNA: TGTGCCAGCAGCCCCGGACAGATCAATCAGCCCCAGCATTTT. Amino acid sequence: CASSPGQINQPQHF. Drawing the rest from reference TRBV7-9 and TRBJ1-5, the complete variable domain is DTGVSQNPRHKITKRGQNVTFRCDPISEHNRLYWYRQTLGQGPEFLTYFQNEAQLEKSRLLSDRFSAERPKGSFSTLEIQRTEQGDSAMYLCASSPGQINQPQHFGDGTRLSIL.

This clonotype was counted a few times. The junction shows a germline mismatch at one end, possibly a read error. The J gene is TRBJ2-7, the V gene TRBV7-9, with D possibly being TRBD2 (6 bases). This CDR3 is 12 amino acids long. The germline CDR1 and CDR2 sequences are SEHNR and FQNEAQ (reference sequence). The CDR3 protein is CDSSLGGVEQYF. The CDR3 DNA is TGTGACAGCAGCTTAGGCGGGGTCGAGCAGTACTTC.

The chain recombines TRBV5-1 with TRBJ2-2, with D perhaps TRBD2 (6 bases). The germline V gene encodes CDR1 SGHRS and CDR2 YFSETQ. V lost 5 bases and J 5 bases, leaving 13 bases between the germline ends. CDR3 length equals 14 residues. The CDR3 region is CASRPSSGTGELFF. Here the CDR3 DNA reads TGCGCCAGCAGGCCATCCAGCGGGACCGGGGAGCTGTTTTTT.

This clonotype was observed at least ten times. The chain is built from TRBV20-1 and TRBJ2-7; D is unresolved. The CDR3 extends over 14 amino acids. Trimming took off 1 base at V and 0 bases at J, with 10 bases between the two ends. CDR1 and CDR2 (germline): DFQATT, SNEGSKA (reference sequence). The chain's CDR3 is CSARGWASSYEQYF. CDR3 bases: TGCAGTGCTAGAGGTTGGGCCAGCTCCTACGAGCAGTACTTC.

The chain carries TRBV12-3 or TRBV12-4 and TRBJ2-7; 8 bases match TRBD1. This CDR3 region has 14 residues. V lost 6 bases, J lost 4 bases, and 8 bases stayed unmatched. The CDR3 loop reads CASRQTGVNYEQYF. Here the CDR3 DNA reads TGTGCCAGCAGGCAGACAGGGGTAAATTACGAGCAGTACTTC.

This clonotype has ten or more counts. The chain recombines TRBV20-1 with TRBJ2-2; the D is unclear. Germline V gene lookup returns CDR1 DFQATT and CDR2 SNEGSKA (reference sequence). The CDR3 is 16 amino acids. Trimming took off 3 bases at V and 3 bases at J, with 17 bases between the two ends. The CDR3 spells CSARALKLPDTGELFF. The CDR3 region has the DNA TGCAGTGCTAGGGCCCTGAAGCTACCAGACACCGGGGAGCTGTTTTTT.

This clonotype was counted many times. V gene TRBV20-1 combines with J gene TRBJ2-5; 7 bases map to TRBD2. Germline CDR1 is DFQATT and CDR2 is SNEGSKA (reference sequence). This CDR3 has 15 residues. V was pared by 0 bases and J by 5 bases, with 9 bases of the junction left unmatched. The CDR3 DNA is TGCAGTGCTAGAGATGGCCTAGCGGCCTCGGAGACCCAGTACTTC. This sequence encodes CSARDGLAASETQYF.

This clonotype was detected many times. The V call is TRBV9, the J call TRBJ2-3; D might be TRBD1 or TRBD2, each matching 5 bases. The CDR3 runs 14 residues. Germline CDR1 reads SGDLS; CDR2 reads YYNGEE. V was cut by 4 bases and J by 3 bases, with 12 bases left in between. CDR3 nucleotide sequence: TGTGCCAGCAGCCCAGGGACCTTTACAGATACGCAGTATTTT. Translated: CASSPGTFTDTQYF.

This clonotype was seen repeatedly, ten times or more. This chain joins TRBV29-1 and TRBJ2-5; D is unclear. Trimming took 6 bases from V and 5 from J, leaving 7 bases between them. The CDR3 is made up of 10 amino acids. Per germline, CDR1 SQVTM and CDR2 ANQGSEA. CDR3 sequence: CSVPGETQYF. The CDR3 DNA reads TGCAGCGTGCCTGGGGAGACCCAGTACTTC.

Ten or more counts support this clonotype. The chain recombines TRBV9 with TRBJ1-2, with D possibly matching TRBD1 (6 bases). Per the germline V gene, CDR1 is SGDLS and CDR2 is YYNGEE. The CDR3 is made up of 15 amino acids. V lost 3 bases to trimming and J lost 1 base, with 13 bases between them. CDR3 protein: CASSGKQGGNYGYTF. The CDR3 DNA reads TGTGCCAGCAGCGGAAAACAGGGAGGTAACTATGGCTACACCTTC.

This clonotype was recorded many times. The rearrangement uses TRBV20-1 and TRBJ2-1; D not certain. Germline V lookup: CDR1 DFQATT, CDR2 SNEGSKA (reference sequence). V was cut by 6 bases and J by 5 bases, with 14 bases left in between. The CDR3 has 13 residues. CDR3 DNA: TGCAGTGCCCCTAAGGGCCTTCACAATGAGCAGTTCTTC. It translates to CSAPKGLHNEQFF.

This clonotype was observed at least ten times. The genes are TRBV29-1 and TRBJ2-5, with unresolved D. The CDR3 sequence is 12 residues long. With 3 bases removed from V and 5 bases from J, the gap between germline ends came to 10 bases. Germline CDR1 SQVTM, CDR2 ANQGSEA. This CDR3 reads CSVETPWETQYF. In nucleotides, the CDR3 is TGCAGCGTTGAGACGCCCTGGGAGACCCAGTACTTC.

This clonotype was counted many times. The V gene is TRBV20-1, the J gene TRBJ2-7, with TRBD2 matching over 13 bases. Germline V gene sequence: CDR1 DFQATT, CDR2 SNEGSKA (reference sequence). The CDR3 totals 15 residues. After removal of 2 bases from V and 0 bases from J, the junction contained 1 base not matched to a gene. CDR3 in amino acids: CSARRTSGSSYEQYF. The CDR3 DNA sequence: TGCAGTGCTAGAAGGACTAGCGGGAGCTCCTACGAGCAGTACTTC.

The V call is TRBV20-1, the J call TRBJ2-7; no clear D gene. Looked up from germline, CDR1 is DFQATT and CDR2 is SNEGSKA (reference sequence). V lost 0 bases to trimming and J lost 6 bases, with 12 bases between them. The CDR3 runs 13 residues. The CDR3 nucleotides read TGCAGTGCTAGAGACCCGGCGATGGGCGAGCAGTACTTC. As protein: CSARDPAMGEQYF.

This clonotype showed up many times. The chain joins TRBV6-5 to TRBJ2-3; 12 bases match TRBD2. The V and J ends lost 7 bases and 2 bases, in that order; junction bases with no gene match: 4. CDR1 MNHEY and CDR2 SVGAGI come from the germline V gene. The CDR3 contains 15 residues. CDR3 sequence: CASNPSGRATDTQYF. CDR3 nucleotides: TGTGCCAGCAACCCTAGCGGGAGGGCCACAGATACGCAGTATTTT.

The chain carries TRBV12-3 or TRBV12-4 and TRBJ2-3; the match to TRBD1 covers 7 bases. The CDR3 contains 15 residues. V trimming: 4 bases; J trimming: 3 bases; junction bases outside the gene matches: 7. Written as DNA, the CDR3 is TGTGCCAGCAGTTCCAAAGGGGGCTGGACAGATACGCAGTATTTT. Its translation: CASSSKGGWTDTQYF.

This clonotype was detected ten times or more. V usage is TRBV9 and J usage is TRBJ2-1, with 8 positions matching TRBD1. Trimming cost V 0 bases and J 9 bases; bases outside gene matches: 5. This CDR3 region has 14 residues. Germline loops: CDR1 SGDLS, CDR2 YYNGEE. The CDR3 region has the DNA TGTGCCAGCAGCGTAGTCGGGACAGGTGGTGAGCAGTTCTTC. Protein sequence: CASSVVGTGGEQFF.

This clonotype was seen only a few times. This rearrangement joins TRBV20-1 to TRBJ2-7; D is tentatively TRBD1 or TRBD2 (6 bases each). There are 16 residues in the CDR3. Trimming shortened V by 1 base and J by 5 bases, and 21 bases separated the two germline ends. Germline V gene sequence: CDR1 DFQATT, CDR2 SNEGSKA (reference sequence). The CDR3 DNA sequence: TGCAGTGCTAGAGTGGATAGTCCAAGTAGGGGGGACGAGCAGTACTTC. Protein: CSARVDSPSRGDEQYF.

At least ten counts were recorded for this clonotype. The chain combines TRBV5-1 with TRBJ2-1, with 9 nucleotides matching TRBD2. V was clipped by 5 bases and J by 1 base; unmatched bases: 4. The CDR3 covers 15 residues. Germline V CDR1 and CDR2: SGHRS, YFSETQ. The CDR3 nucleotides are TGCGCCAGCAGATTAGCGGGAGAGTCCTACAATGAGCAGTTCTTC. Amino acids: CASRLAGESYNEQFF.

In its sample, this clonotype was seen a few times. This chain connects TRBV3-1 to TRBJ2-3, with TRBD2 matching 8 bases. Looked up from germline, CDR1 is LGHDT and CDR2 is YNNKEL (reference sequence). V lost 2 bases, J lost 6 bases, and 7 bases stayed unmatched. The CDR3 has 15 amino acids. The CDR3 protein is CASSQFSRLADTQYF. In nucleotides, the CDR3 is TGTGCCAGCAGCCAATTCTCTCGACTAGCGGATACGCAGTATTTT.

The chain employs TRBV29-1 and TRBJ1-2; D is unclear. The CDR3 length is 11 residues. Germline values: CDR1 SQVTM, CDR2 ANQGSEA. V lost 6 bases, J lost 8 bases, and 13 bases lay in between. The CDR3 DNA reads as TGCAGCGTCGGGAGGGATGGCGGCTACACCTTC. This gives the protein CSVGRDGGYTF. Filled out from reference TRBV29-1 and TRBJ1-2, the complete variable domain reads SAVISQKPSRDICQRGTSLTIQCQVDSQVTMMFWYRQQPGQSLTLIATANQGSEATYESGFVIDKFPISRPNLTFSTLTVSNMSPEDSSIYLCSVGRDGGYTFGSGTRLTVV.

V usage is TRBV2 and J usage is TRBJ1-2; 8 bases are a match to TRBD1. CDR3 length: 15 amino acids. With 5 bases clipped from V and 8 bases from J, the junction kept 13 bases outside the gene matches. CDR1 and CDR2 from the germline V gene are SNHLY and FYNNEI. The DNA of the CDR3 is TGTGCCAGCAGTATCGACAGGGGCATTATGAGAGGCTACACCTTC. It yields the protein CASSIDRGIMRGYTF.

This clonotype was detected many times. The CDR3 sequence is CASSPTSGRIRSYNEQFF. CDR3 bases: TGCGCCAGCAGCCCGACTAGCGGGAGGATAAGGAGCTACAATGAGCAGTTCTTC. The genes are TRBV5-1 and TRBJ2-1; TRBD2 matches 13 bases. V lost 4 bases and J lost 3; bases outside the gene matches: 10. The CDR3 consists of 18 residues. Germline V gene lookup returns CDR1 SGHRS and CDR2 YFSETQ.

There are many counts of this clonotype. The rearrangement links TRBV27 to TRBJ1-1; unclear D gene. CDR1 and CDR2 (germline): MNHEY, SMNVEV (reference sequence). CDR3 length: 13 amino acids. The V end was cut by 2 bases, the J end by 0 bases, with 4 bases between. CDR3 amino acids: CASSLQMNTEAFF. DNA for the CDR3: TGTGCCAGCAGTTTACAGATGAACACTGAAGCTTTCTTT.

This clonotype was seen ten or more times. The chain carries TRBV5-1 and TRBJ2-1; 13 bases agree with TRBD2. The CDR3 is 15 residues long. J lost 7 bases, V lost 4 bases, and 5 bases had no gene match. Germline V gene sequence: CDR1 SGHRS, CDR2 YFSETQ. The CDR3 region has the DNA TGCGCCAGCAGCCTCACTAGCGGGAGGGCTAATGAGCAGTTCTTC. Translating it yields CASSLTSGRANEQFF. The whole variable domain, remainder taken from reference TRBV5-1 and TRBJ2-1, is KAGVTQTPRYLIKTRGQQVTLSCSPISGHRSVSWYQQTPGQGLQFLFEYFSETQRNKGNFPGRFSGRQFSNSRSEMNVSTLELGDSALYLCASSLTSGRANEQFFGPGTRLTVL.